One and the same sample provided the 6 T cell receptor beta chains below, sequenced in a study of control samples from healthy donors and cancer patients. Sequencing used immunoSEQ multiplex PCR; TCRdb keeps in-frame clones, though not all of them. Here the sample spans about 150,000 clones, roughly 93% being singletons. Source material: blood. Receptor source: a man in his fifties or sixties in good health.

V gene TRBV12-3 or TRBV12-4 combines with J gene TRBJ2-1; D tentatively reads TRBD1 or TRBD2 (5 bases each). Trimming took off 3 bases at V and 6 bases at J, with 9 bases between the two ends. The CDR3 is 13 amino acids. The CDR3 coding sequence is TGTGCCAGCAGTTTCCAAGGGACCAATGAGCAGTTCTTC. It encodes CASSFQGTNEQFF.

The rearrangement uses TRBV4-1 and TRBJ2-7; perhaps TRBD1 as D (5 bases). The V gene's germline CDR1 is MGHRA and CDR2 YSYEKL. With 4 bases removed from V and 2 bases from J, the gap between germline ends came to 15 bases. The length of the CDR3 is 15 residues. CDR3 in amino acids: CASSPEQVITYEQYF. The CDR3 DNA is TGCGCCAGCAGCCCCGAACAGGTGATAACCTACGAGCAGTACTTC.

V and J are TRBV28 and TRBJ2-5, with TRBD1 identical over 8 bases. The CDR3 consists of 14 residues. Germline V gene sequence: CDR1 MDHEN, CDR2 SYDVKM. The ends lost 4 bases at V and 6 bases at J; junction bases unmatched: 7. The CDR3 nucleotides are TGTGCCAGCAGTTACGACAGGGGTGTAAAGACCCAGTACTTC. It translates to CASSYDRGVKTQYF.

This clone occurred once. The chain carries TRBV12-3 or TRBV12-4 and TRBJ2-1, with 7 bases fitting TRBD1. The length of the CDR3 is 12 residues. J lost 15 bases, V lost 1 base, and 6 bases had no gene match. CDR3 region: CASSLESSGGFF. In DNA, the CDR3 is TGTGCCAGCAGTTTAGAGTCGTCAGGGGGGTTCTTC.

The V call is TRBV9, the J call TRBJ2-1; the D is unclear. Germline V gene sequence: CDR1 SGDLS, CDR2 YYNGEE. CDR3 size: 15 residues. Trimming removed 0 bases from V and 0 bases from J, with 7 bases in between. CDR3 sequence reads: CASSVVPSSYNEQFF. In nucleotides, the CDR3 is TGTGCCAGCAGCGTAGTCCCCAGCTCCTACAATGAGCAGTTCTTC.

The chain employs TRBV19 and TRBJ1-1; a possible D gene is TRBD1 (6 bases). This CDR3 contains 15 residues. V was shortened by 1 base and J by 5 bases, with 14 bases between the two germline ends. Looked up from germline, CDR1 is LNHDA and CDR2 is SQIVND (reference sequence). The CDR3: CASSIGAGARTEAFF. CDR3 coding DNA: TGTGCCAGTAGTATAGGGGCAGGGGCGAGGACTGAAGCTTTCTTT.